This T cell receptor (beta chain) was profiled in a study of T cells in tuberculosis (dated by TCRdb to the late 2010s). Some background on the complete study: In the study, CD1B tetramers and high-throughput TCR immunosequencing were combined to characterize T cells specific for the mycobacterial lipid antigen glucose monomycolate (GMM).

V is clipped by 4 bases and J by 0 bases, and the sequence between their germline boundaries is 9 bases long. Taken from cysteine to phenylalanine, the CDR3 has 14 residues. Here the CDR3 DNA is all that survives: 42 bases in frame from base 1. CDR1 LNHDA and CDR2 SQIVND are derived from the germline V gene (reference sequence). Overall results and qualifications from the work: T cells that bind the CD1B-GMM tetramer with low affinity may have been missed by the stringent sort gate.

Because TCR-alpha and TCR-beta chains were sequenced unpaired, no information on chain pairing was available. The immunoSEQ multiplex PCR assay was used to generate TCR libraries, with TCR-beta and/or TCR-alpha/delta assays applied to each sample. The amplified TCR libraries were sequenced using the Illumina high-throughput platform. The original pipeline was this. Clustering and dimensionality reduction were performed using pairwise TCRdist distances among GMM-specific receptors from ex vivo sorted or in vitro expanded T cells. Sequence motifs defined by gene usage and CDR3 content were tested for enrichment in tetramer-positive versus tetramer-negative populations. TCRdb carries this immuneACCESS record with in-frame sequences only. Its versions omit some clonotypes, under half of them owing to an unresolved V gene in the studies checked, with the rest unexplained. V and J calls and clone size follow that table, whereas D and trimming were derived from the DNA. The table for this sample lists approximately 100,000 clones; approximately 91% of them were counted only once. Approximately 1.9% of the sample is taken by the ten largest.

PBMC were thawed, rested overnight, stained with GMM-loaded CD1B tetramer, a Live/Dead dye and anti-CD3, and then sorted on a FACS Aria II. CD1B tetramers were loaded with C32 glucose monomycolate purified from Rhodococcus equi. Before cryopreservation, the PBMC used for tetramer sorting had been depleted of CD14-expressing monocytes as part of a separate study. About 100,000 tetramer-negative cells were sorted from each donor and analyzed alongside the tetramer-positive cells. GMM-loaded CD1B tetramers were used to sort antigen-specific T cells from several healthy South African adults. As regards this clone: Base-call qualities are not available, and no considerably larger clone is one nucleotide away.

Recombination joined TRBV19 with TRBJ1-1, and the D gene may be TRBD1, 5 bases matching. The clonotype was recovered from an adult woman with latent tuberculosis. The source material was CD1b-GMM tetramer-negative cells sorted from PBMCs. Sample cell subset or site, as interpreted from the label and publication: T cells not binding CD1B-GMM tetramer, sorted from same donor. CDR3 reads: CASSTLTVNTEAFF. The sequenced DNA: TGTGCCAGTAGTACCCTGACAGTGAACACTGAAGCTTTCTTT.